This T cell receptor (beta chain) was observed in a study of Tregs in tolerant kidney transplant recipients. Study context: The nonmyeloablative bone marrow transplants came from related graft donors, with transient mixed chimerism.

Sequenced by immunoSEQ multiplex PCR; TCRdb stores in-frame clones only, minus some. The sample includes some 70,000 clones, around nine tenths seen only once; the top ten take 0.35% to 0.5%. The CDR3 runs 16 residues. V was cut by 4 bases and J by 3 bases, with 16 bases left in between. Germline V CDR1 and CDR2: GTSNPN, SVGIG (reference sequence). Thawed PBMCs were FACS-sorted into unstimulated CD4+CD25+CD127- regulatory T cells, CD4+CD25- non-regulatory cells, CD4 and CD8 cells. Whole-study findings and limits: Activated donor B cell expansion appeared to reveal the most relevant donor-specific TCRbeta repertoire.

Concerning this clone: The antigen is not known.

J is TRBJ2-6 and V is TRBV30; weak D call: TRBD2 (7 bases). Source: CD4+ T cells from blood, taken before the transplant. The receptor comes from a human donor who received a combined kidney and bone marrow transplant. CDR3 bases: TGTGCCTGGAAGGGGGGGCTGGGAAGTGGGGCCAACGTCCTGACTTTC. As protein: CAWKGGLGSGANVLTF.